What follows is one TCR beta chain and its context. The sample originates from a study of blood T cell repertoires in COVID-19. Study at large: Material from acute and convalescent COVID-19 was sourced from the United States, Italy and Spain.

TCRdb's table, derived via immunoSEQ multiplex PCR, lists solely in-frame clones and lacks some. The sample lists 180,000 or so clones, roughly 76% seen once, with 8.5% to 10% in the top ten. Germline CDR1 reads KGHSH; CDR2 reads LQKENI. Trimming pared 3 bases from V and 1 base from J, leaving 8 bases between. This CDR3 region has 14 residues. Material for sequencing was peripheral blood. This TCR came from a woman between 50 and 59 years old with active or convalescent COVID-19. This chain connects TRBV18 to TRBJ2-3; maybe TRBD1 (5 bases). The CDR3 spells CASSPTERTDTQYF. CDR3 nucleotide sequence: TGTGCCAGCTCACCGACAGAGCGCACAGATACGCAGTATTTT. Full variable domain (outside the CDR3, taken from reference TRBV18 and TRBJ2-3): NAGVMQNPRHLVRRRGQEARLRCSPMKGHSHVYWYRQLPEEGLKFMVYLQKENIIDESGMPKERFSAEFPKEGPSILRIQQVVRGDSAAYFCASSPTERTDTQYFGPGTRLTVL.